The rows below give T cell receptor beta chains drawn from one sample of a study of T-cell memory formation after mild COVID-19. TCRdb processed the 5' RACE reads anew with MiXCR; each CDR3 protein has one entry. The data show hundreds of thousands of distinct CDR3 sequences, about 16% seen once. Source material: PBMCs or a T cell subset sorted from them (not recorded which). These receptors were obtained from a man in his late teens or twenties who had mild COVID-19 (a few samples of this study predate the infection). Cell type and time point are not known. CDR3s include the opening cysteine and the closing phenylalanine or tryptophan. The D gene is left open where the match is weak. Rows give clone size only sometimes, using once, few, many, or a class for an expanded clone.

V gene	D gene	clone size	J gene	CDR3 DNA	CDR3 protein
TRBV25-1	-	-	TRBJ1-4	TGTGCCAGCAATGGCAGCGGCCGTTTT	CASNGSGRF
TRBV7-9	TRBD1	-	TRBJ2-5	TGTGCCAGCAGCTTGACAGGGGGGTCCCAAGAGACCCAGTACTTC	CASSLTGGSQETQYF
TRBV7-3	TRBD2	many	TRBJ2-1	TGTGCCAGCAGTCTAGCGGGGGGGCACAATGAGCAGTTCTTC	CASSLAGGHNEQFF
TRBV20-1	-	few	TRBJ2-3	TGCAGTGCTAGAGATTGGCAGCGGCCAACTAGCACAGATACGCAGTATTTT	CSARDWQRPTSTDTQYF
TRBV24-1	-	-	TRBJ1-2	TGTGCCACCAGTGACCCCGGACGGCCTAACTATGGCTACACCTTC	CATSDPGRPNYGYTF
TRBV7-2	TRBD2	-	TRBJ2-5	TGTGCCAGCAGCCTCGTTTATGAGCGGGGGGGCGGCGGGACCCAGTACTTC	CASSLVYERGGGGTQYF
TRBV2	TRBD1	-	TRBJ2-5	TGTGCCAGCAGCAGGGGGATTGAGACCCAGTACTTC	CASSRGIETQYF
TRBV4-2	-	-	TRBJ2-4	TGTGCCAGCAGCCAAGACGTAAACATTCAGTACTTC	CASSQDVNIQYF
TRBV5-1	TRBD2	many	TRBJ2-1	TGCGCCAGCAGCTCTGGGGCGGGGGGTCACGATGAGCAGTTCTTC	CASSSGAGGHDEQFF
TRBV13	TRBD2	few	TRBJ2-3	TGTGCCAGCAGCTTATTCCCACTAGCGGACACAGATACGCAGTATTTT	CASSLFPLADTDTQYF
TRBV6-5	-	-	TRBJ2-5	TGTGCCAGCAGTTACCCAGGATCCGAGACCCAGTACTTC	CASSYPGSETQYF
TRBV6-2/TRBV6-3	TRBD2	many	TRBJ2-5	TGTGCCAGCAGGACTAGCGGCGCAGAGACCCAGTACTTC	CASRTSGAETQYF
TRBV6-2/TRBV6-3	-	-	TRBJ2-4	TGTGCCAGCAGTTACAGGGAGGTGGCCAAAAACATTCAGTACTTC	CASSYREVAKNIQYF
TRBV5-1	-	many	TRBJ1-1	TGCGCCAGCAGCCCTGTGACGGTGGAAGAGAACACTGAAGCTTTCTTT	CASSPVTVEENTEAFF
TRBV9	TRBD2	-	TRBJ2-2	TGTGCCAGCAGCCCGAGGGGTAGCGGGGGGCCCACCACCGGGGAGCTGTTTTTT	CASSPRGSGGPTTGELFF
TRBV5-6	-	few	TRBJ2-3	TGTGCCAGCAGCTTGGCCCTCGCGAGCACAGATACGCAGTATTTT	CASSLALASTDTQYF
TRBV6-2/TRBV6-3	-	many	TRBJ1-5	TGTGCCAGCACCTACAACAGCGATAGCAATCAGCCCCAGCATTTT	CASTYNSDSNQPQHF
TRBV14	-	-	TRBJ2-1	TGTGCCAGCAGGTACGTCTCGACCTACAATGAGCAGTTCTTC	CASRYVSTYNEQFF
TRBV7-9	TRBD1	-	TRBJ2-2	TGTGCCAGTGGGGACAGATCATTCGGGGAGCTGTTTTTT	CASGDRSFGELFF
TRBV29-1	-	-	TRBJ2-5	TGCAGCGCGGTGAGGGGGTTGGGGGAGACCCAGTACTTC	CSAVRGLGETQYF
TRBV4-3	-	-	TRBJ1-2	TGCGCCAGCAGCCAAGATTCAACCTCCTATGGCTACACCTTC	CASSQDSTSYGYTF
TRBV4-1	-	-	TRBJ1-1	TGCGCCAGCAGCCCCGATTCCTGGGCCGTAACGGCTGAAGCTTTCTTT	CASSPDSWAVTAEAFF
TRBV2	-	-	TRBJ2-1	TGTGCCAGCAGTCCCCTTGGCCGGACCTCTAAGGATGAGCAGTTCTTC	CASSPLGRTSKDEQFF
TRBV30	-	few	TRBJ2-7	TGTGCCTGGAGTGTACCAGACCTGGAGCAGTACTTC	CAWSVPDLEQYF
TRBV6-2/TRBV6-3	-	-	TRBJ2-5	TGTGCCAGCGGGAGTTTGGAGACCCAGTACTTC	CASGSLETQYF
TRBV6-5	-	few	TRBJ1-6	TGTGCCAGCAGTTATGGATCGAGGGGACCCCTCCACTTT	CASSYGSRGPLHF
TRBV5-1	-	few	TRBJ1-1	TGCGCCAGCAGCTTGGAGGGTCCTGCGTACACTGAAGCTTTCTTT	CASSLEGPAYTEAFF
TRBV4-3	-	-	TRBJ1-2	TGCGCCAGCAGCCAAGAAATAATGAGGTGTGGCTACACCTTC	CASSQEIMRCGYTF
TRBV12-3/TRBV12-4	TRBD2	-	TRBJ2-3	TGTGCCAGCAGTGCCCGCGGGGGGGATACGCAGTATTTT	CASSARGGDTQYF
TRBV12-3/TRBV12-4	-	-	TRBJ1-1	TGTGCCAGCAGGCTGGCTCGTGAAGCTTTCTTT	CASRLAREAFF
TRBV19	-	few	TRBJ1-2	TGTGCCAGTAGTATCGCGCTAGACAGTAACGGCTACACCTTC	CASSIALDSNGYTF
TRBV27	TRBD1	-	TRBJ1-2	TGTGCCAGCAGTTCTACAGGGGGCAATGGCTACACCTTC	CASSSTGGNGYTF
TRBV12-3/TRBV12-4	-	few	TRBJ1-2	TGTGCCAGCAGTTATTATAGGTTATATGGCTACACCTTC	CASSYYRLYGYTF
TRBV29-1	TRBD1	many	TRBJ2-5	TGCAGCGTTGGGACAGGGGGCGAGACCCAGTACTTC	CSVGTGGETQYF
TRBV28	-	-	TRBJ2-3	TGTGCCAGCATAGGGGCAGACAGGACTAGCACAGATACGCAGTATTTT	CASIGADRTSTDTQYF
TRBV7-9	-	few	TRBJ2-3	TGTGCCAGCAGTCCTAGCGTCGATACGCAGTATTTT	CASSPSVDTQYF
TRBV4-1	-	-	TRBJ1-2	TGCGCCAGCAGTCGGCCGGGGACCTATGGCTACACCTTC	CASSRPGTYGYTF
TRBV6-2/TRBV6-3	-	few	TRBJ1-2	TGTGCCAGCAGTGCGGGACAATTGACGCTTCGGTCTAACTATGGCTACACCTTC	CASSAGQLTLRSNYGYTF
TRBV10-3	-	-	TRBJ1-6	TGTGCCATCGGCCACCGGGACGGTAATTCACCCCTCCACTTT	CAIGHRDGNSPLHF
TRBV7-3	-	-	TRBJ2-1	TGTGCCAGCAGCTTAGCCTTGACTATAGCCGAGCAGTTCTTC	CASSLALTIAEQFF
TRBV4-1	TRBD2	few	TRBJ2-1	TGCGCCAGCAGCCAATCTCCGGGGGGAAGCGGGGATGAGCAGTTCTTC	CASSQSPGGSGDEQFF
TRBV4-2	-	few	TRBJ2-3	TGTGCCAGCAGCCAAGATGCCAGTGTGGCAGATACGCAGTATTTT	CASSQDASVADTQYF
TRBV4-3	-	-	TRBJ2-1	TGCGCCAGCAGCCAAGGACCGTACAATGAGCAGTTCTTC	CASSQGPYNEQFF